These 4 T cell receptor beta chains were sequenced from one sample in a study of T cell responses to AZD1222 COVID-19 vaccine. Clones were sequenced by immunoSEQ multiplex PCR, and TCRdb holds only the in-frame ones, with some missing. The table has around 47,000 clones, around three quarters seen once. Sequences were derived from peripheral blood, sampled 28 days after the second dose of the MenACWY control vaccine. All receptors derive from an adult who received the MenACWY meningococcal vaccine as a control.

This chain uses TRBV19 with TRBJ2-2; maybe TRBD2 (5 bases). The CDR3 contains 15 residues. Trimming removed 3 bases at V and 5 bases at J, with 13 bases between. The germline CDR1 and CDR2 sequences are LNHDA and SQIVND (reference sequence). CDR3 DNA: TGTGCCAGTAGTATTTCGGGGAAGAGTACCGGGGAGCTGTTTTTT. Protein sequence: CASSISGKSTGELFF.

This clone was recorded once. The chain carries TRBV27 and TRBJ2-3; D is ambiguous. Between the trimmed V and J ends, which lost 4 bases and 6 bases, there was a span of 5 bases. The CDR3 consists of 11 residues. Germline V lookup: CDR1 MNHEY, CDR2 SMNVEV (reference sequence). This CDR3 reads CASSWSDTQYF. The CDR3 DNA is TGTGCCAGCAGTTGGTCGGATACGCAGTATTTT.

CDR3 coding DNA: TGCGCCAGCAGTGTACTCTACAATGAGCAGTTCTTC. It codes for CASSVLYNEQFF. The rearrangement joins TRBV5-1 to TRBJ2-1; D call uncertain. Trimming shortened V by 5 bases and J by 3 bases, and 6 bases separated the two germline ends. Germline V gene lookup returns CDR1 SGHRS and CDR2 YFSETQ. The CDR3 loop spans 12 amino acids.

J is TRBJ2-3 and V is TRBV10-3; 10 bases fit TRBD2. The CDR3 is 17 residues long. Looked up from germline, CDR1 is ENHRY and CDR2 is SYGVKD. The V gene end was trimmed by 0 bases and the J gene end by 6 bases; junction bases not matched to a gene: 9. The CDR3 sequence is CAISESWELAGADTQYF. The CDR3 DNA follows: TGTGCCATCAGTGAGTCCTGGGAGCTAGCGGGAGCTGATACGCAGTATTTT.